This TCR beta chain was documented in a study of T cells after yellow fever vaccination. The study's findings and limits: Secondary responses were weaker yet peaked faster, day 5 versus 15.

TCRdb reprocessed the 5' RACE reads with MiXCR, giving one entry per CDR3 protein. The table records 200,000 to 300,000 distinct CDR3 sequences, 3.6% of them present only once. As for this clonotype: The antigen is not known. A much larger clone is a single base away; this may be a read error.

The CDR3 extends over 17 amino acids. V shed 0 bases and J 6 bases; nucleotides not matched to a gene: 11. The germline V gene has CDR1 SGHKS and CDR2 YYEKEE (reference sequence). The chain has TRBV5-5 and TRBJ2-1; 8 positions match TRBD2. This material consisted of PBMCs, taken 15 days after the yellow fever booster vaccination. The origin of this receptor is a man in his late teens or twenties who received the YFV17D yellow fever vaccine. CDR3 nucleotide sequence: TGTGCCAGCAGCTTGGATTTGGCGGGGGGTTTCTGCAATGAGCAGTTCTTC. Translated: CASSLDLAGGFCNEQFF.